Sequencing of this TCR beta chain was carried out in a study of cytomegalovirus exposure and HLA in healthy donors. General observations from the study: In a later analysis, a genetic analysis reported fewer productive-TCR N-insertions in an Asian-associated ancestry cluster than the cohort average. Several V segments, TRBV6-2 and TRBV6-3 among them, could not be told apart and were dropped. Most of the TCR beta V segments (in an earlier analysis) were productive either about 87% or about 30% of the time.

These donors counted as nominally healthy when sampled, but unrecorded immune exposures were likely. Of note for this clone: Its target is not known. Germline and junction disagree at one end, which may indicate a read error.

It was with 60 Vbeta and 13 Jbeta primers that the PCR ran. Data came from immunoSEQ multiplex PCR; TCRdb stores just in-frame clones and leaves some out. The sample lists about 60,000 clones, 70% occurring once. This CDR3 comprises 16 residues. Per germline, CDR1 SEHNR and CDR2 FQNEAQ (reference sequence). The chain is built from TRBV7-9 and TRBJ1-5, with D tentatively TRBD1 (5 bases). The receptor's source is a woman in her fifties or sixties in good health and CMV-seropositive. The specimen sequenced was PBMCs. CDR3 coding DNA: TGTTCCAGCAGCTTTAGTACACAGGTCCGCAATCAGCCCCAGCATTTT. It is translated as CSSSFSTQVRNQPQHF.